Listed below are T cell receptor beta chains from one sample, sequenced in a study of T cells in Graves' hyperthyroidism and ophthalmopathy. TCRdb called the multiplex PCR reads again in MiXCR, with one record for every CDR3 protein. Here the sample spans roughly 500,000 distinct CDR3 sequences, about half being singletons. Source material: peripheral blood or thyroid tissue (not recorded which). The receptors here all came from an adult woman with Graves' disease, either hyperthyroidism or ophthalmopathy (not recorded which). Both conserved end residues are part of each CDR3.

j_gene: TRBJ2-7; v_gene: TRBV29-1; len: 13; CDR3aa: CSVVRESSYEQYF
j_gene: TRBJ1-2; v_gene: TRBV19; len: 14; CDR3aa: CASSIETTVYGYTF
j_gene: TRBJ2-7; v_gene: TRBV7-9; len: 16; CDR3aa: CASSLVVGSSEDEQYF
j_gene: TRBJ2-6; v_gene: TRBV30; len: 13; CDR3aa: CAWSNSGANVLTF
j_gene: TRBJ1-6; v_gene: TRBV20-1; len: 15; CDR3aa: CSAHRGRVNNSPLHF
j_gene: TRBJ1-1; v_gene: TRBV7-2; len: 15; CDR3aa: CASSLSQGAATEAFF
j_gene: TRBJ2-2; v_gene: TRBV29-1; len: 15; CDR3aa: CSVEDRYGNTGELFF
j_gene: TRBJ1-2; v_gene: TRBV6-2/TRBV6-3; len: 9; CDR3aa: CASSVASGF
j_gene: TRBJ2-2; v_gene: TRBV7-9; len: 15; CDR3aa: CASSRTGSGTGELFF
j_gene: TRBJ2-2; v_gene: TRBV10-3; len: 16; CDR3aa: CAISPGLAGISGELFF
j_gene: TRBJ2-6; v_gene: TRBV7-3; len: 16; CDR3aa: CASSLSLLSGANVLTF
j_gene: TRBJ1-1; v_gene: TRBV28; len: 16; CDR3aa: CASIPPAETMNTEAFF
j_gene: TRBJ1-5; v_gene: TRBV3-1; len: 15; CDR3aa: CASSQDAGGRQPQHF
j_gene: TRBJ1-5; v_gene: TRBV7-9; len: 17; CDR3aa: CVSSQVGGGGSYQPQHF
j_gene: TRBJ1-3; v_gene: TRBV20-1; len: 12; CDR3aa: CSARREGNTIYF
j_gene: TRBJ1-5; v_gene: TRBV29-1; len: 14; CDR3aa: CSVGTGGPYQPQHF
j_gene: TRBJ2-5; v_gene: TRBV10-3; len: 14; CDR3aa: CAISTDRKQETQYF
j_gene: TRBJ2-5; v_gene: TRBV7-2; len: 14; CDR3aa: CASSRRQVQETQYF
j_gene: TRBJ1-2; v_gene: TRBV5-8; len: 11; CDR3aa: CARGRDGGYTF
j_gene: TRBJ1-2; v_gene: TRBV24-1; len: 13; CDR3aa: CATSDAGLAGYTF
j_gene: TRBJ2-5; v_gene: TRBV25-1; len: 15; CDR3aa: CASGRGVGYEETQYF
j_gene: TRBJ2-6; v_gene: TRBV7-3; len: 15; CDR3aa: CASSLQGPGANVLTF
j_gene: TRBJ2-5; v_gene: TRBV2; len: 16; CDR3aa: CASSEGASGAQETQYF
j_gene: TRBJ1-4; v_gene: TRBV7-9; len: 14; CDR3aa: CASSAAGGDEKLFF
j_gene: TRBJ1-5; v_gene: TRBV19; len: 17; CDR3aa: CASSITSRDQYTQPQHF
j_gene: TRBJ2-7; v_gene: TRBV11-2; len: 15; CDR3aa: CASSSTGGSSYEQYF
j_gene: TRBJ2-7; v_gene: TRBV14; len: 17; CDR3aa: CASSPNLQGGDAYEQYF
j_gene: TRBJ2-5; v_gene: TRBV29-1; len: 13; CDR3aa: CSVLSGAMETQYF
j_gene: TRBJ1-5; v_gene: TRBV20-1; len: 14; CDR3aa: CSATPGQNNQPQHF
j_gene: TRBJ2-5; v_gene: TRBV20-1; len: 14; CDR3aa: CSASGTGGTETQYF
j_gene: TRBJ2-5; v_gene: TRBV5-1; len: 17; CDR3aa: CASSLGGGAAYQETQYF
j_gene: TRBJ1-3; v_gene: TRBV6-5; len: 15; CDR3aa: CASSYVGLSGNTIYF
j_gene: TRBJ2-5; v_gene: TRBV25-1; len: 14; CDR3aa: CATSRTGMMETQYF
j_gene: TRBJ2-5; v_gene: TRBV19; len: 13; CDR3aa: CASSISPGETQYF
j_gene: TRBJ1-3; v_gene: TRBV11-1; len: 19; CDR3aa: CASSFGSGMGGDYGYTIYF
j_gene: TRBJ1-3; v_gene: TRBV7-9; len: 16; CDR3aa: CASSPSYRAGGNTIYF
j_gene: TRBJ1-2; v_gene: TRBV6-1; len: 14; CDR3aa: CASSRTGSNYGYTF
j_gene: TRBJ1-1; v_gene: TRBV10-3; len: 13; CDR3aa: CAISEEPNTEAFF
j_gene: TRBJ2-2; v_gene: TRBV14; len: 16; CDR3aa: CASSPTSGLAAGELFF
j_gene: TRBJ2-5; v_gene: TRBV3-1; len: 15; CDR3aa: CASSPTGTSRETQYF
j_gene: TRBJ1-5; v_gene: TRBV6-1; len: 15; CDR3aa: CASSAVGVRHQPQHF
j_gene: TRBJ1-1; v_gene: TRBV2; len: 16; CDR3aa: CASSELYGGGNTEAFF
j_gene: TRBJ2-7; v_gene: TRBV2; len: 10; CDR3aa: CASLGYEQYF
j_gene: TRBJ1-4; v_gene: TRBV7-2; len: 13; CDR3aa: CASSLAAYEKLFF
j_gene: TRBJ2-2; v_gene: TRBV6-4; len: 15; CDR3aa: CASKSGQGDTGELFF
j_gene: TRBJ1-6; v_gene: TRBV7-6; len: 14; CDR3aa: CASSLAAGQSPLHF